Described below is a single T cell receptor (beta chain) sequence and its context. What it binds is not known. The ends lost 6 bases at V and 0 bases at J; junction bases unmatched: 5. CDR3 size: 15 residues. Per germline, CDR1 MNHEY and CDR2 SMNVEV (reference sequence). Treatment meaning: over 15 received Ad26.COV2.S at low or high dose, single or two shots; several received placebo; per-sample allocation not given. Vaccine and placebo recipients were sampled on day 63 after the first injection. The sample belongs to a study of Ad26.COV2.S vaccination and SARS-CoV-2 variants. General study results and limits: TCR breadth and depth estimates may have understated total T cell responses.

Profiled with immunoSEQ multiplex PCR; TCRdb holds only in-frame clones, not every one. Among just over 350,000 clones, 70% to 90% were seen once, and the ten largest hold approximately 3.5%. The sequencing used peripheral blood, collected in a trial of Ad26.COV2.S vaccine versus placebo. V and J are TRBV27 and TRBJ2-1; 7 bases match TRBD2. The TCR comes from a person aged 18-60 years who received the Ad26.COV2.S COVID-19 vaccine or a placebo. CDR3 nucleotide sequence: TGTGCCAGCAGCGGGCGGGGGAGCTCCTACAATGAGCAGTTCTTC. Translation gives CASSGRGSSYNEQFF.